A selection of T cell receptor beta chains follows, all from one sample in a study of CD8 T cells in Susac syndrome. One entry per CDR3 protein results from TCRdb running MiXCR on the immunoSEQ multiplex PCR reads. The data hold tens of thousands of distinct CDR3 sequences, with roughly 91% observed a single time. Sequenced material: CD8+ T cells from PBMCs. The receptors stem from a human donor with multiple sclerosis. Each CDR3 is given with its conserved first and last residue. The order of the fields is V gene, D gene, clone size, J gene, CDR3 DNA, CDR3 protein. The D gene is left open where the match is weak. A row's size may be missing; if present it is once, few, many or a size class.

V gene: TRBV7-9; D gene: -; clone size: once; J gene: TRBJ1-6; CDR3 DNA: TGTGCCAGCAGCTTAGTCCTGGATAATTCACCCCTCCACTTT; CDR3 protein: CASSLVLDNSPLHF
V gene: TRBV3-1; D gene: -; clone size: -; J gene: TRBJ1-4; CDR3 DNA: TGTGCCAGCAGCCCGCCCGCGAGCGAAAAACTGTTTTTT; CDR3 protein: CASSPPASEKLFF
V gene: TRBV6-5; D gene: TRBD1; clone size: -; J gene: TRBJ1-3; CDR3 DNA: TGTGCCAGCAGTACGGGAGGGGGCGGTGGAAACACCATATATTTT; CDR3 protein: CASSTGGGGGNTIYF
V gene: TRBV5-1; D gene: -; clone size: -; J gene: TRBJ2-7; CDR3 DNA: TGCGCCAGCAGCCCCCGACTGTTTTGGGGCGAGCAGTACTTC; CDR3 protein: CASSPRLFWGEQYF
V gene: TRBV11-2; D gene: -; clone size: -; J gene: TRBJ2-1; CDR3 DNA: TGTGCCAGCAGCTTAGATAGCAGTTACAATGAGCAGTTCTTC; CDR3 protein: CASSLDSSYNEQFF
V gene: TRBV27; D gene: TRBD1; clone size: -; J gene: TRBJ2-7; CDR3 DNA: TGTGCCAGCGGAAGACAGGGGGCGCACTACGAGCAGTACTTC; CDR3 protein: CASGRQGAHYEQYF
V gene: TRBV12-3/TRBV12-4; D gene: -; clone size: -; J gene: TRBJ2-7; CDR3 DNA: TGTGCCAGCACCGACGGACAGTACGAGCAGTACTTC; CDR3 protein: CASTDGQYEQYF
V gene: TRBV9; D gene: -; clone size: once; J gene: TRBJ2-1; CDR3 DNA: TGTGCCAGCAGCGTTGGGACTTCGGTTGGGGATGAGCAGTTCTTC; CDR3 protein: CASSVGTSVGDEQFF
V gene: TRBV20-1; D gene: TRBD1; clone size: -; J gene: TRBJ1-1; CDR3 DNA: TGCAGTGCTAGGCCCCAGGGGGACACTGAAGCTTCCTTT; CDR3 protein: CSARPQGDTEASF
V gene: TRBV5-4; D gene: TRBD1; clone size: -; J gene: TRBJ1-1; CDR3 DNA: TGTGCCAGCAGCACGAGGTACGGGGACAGGGCTAACACTGAAGCTTTCTTT; CDR3 protein: CASSTRYGDRANTEAFF
V gene: TRBV9; D gene: TRBD2; clone size: -; J gene: TRBJ2-3; CDR3 DNA: TGTGCCAGCAGCGTAGTCGGGGGGAGCACAGATACGCAGTATTTT; CDR3 protein: CASSVVGGSTDTQYF
V gene: TRBV3-1; D gene: -; clone size: -; J gene: TRBJ1-5; CDR3 DNA: TGTGCCAGCAGCCAAGGTGAGAGGGAGCAGGGGAATCAGCCCCAGCATTTT; CDR3 protein: CASSQGEREQGNQPQHF
V gene: TRBV19; D gene: -; clone size: -; J gene: TRBJ1-1; CDR3 DNA: TGTGCCAGTACCTTACTCGCATCAAACACTGAAGCTTTCTTT; CDR3 protein: CASTLLASNTEAFF
V gene: TRBV5-4; D gene: -; clone size: -; J gene: TRBJ1-1; CDR3 DNA: TGTGCCAGCAGCTTACAGGGGAACACTGAAGCTTTCTTT; CDR3 protein: CASSLQGNTEAFF
V gene: TRBV6-6; D gene: -; clone size: -; J gene: TRBJ1-2; CDR3 DNA: TGTGCCAGCAGTCTAACTGACAGTTATGGCTACACCTTC; CDR3 protein: CASSLTDSYGYTF
V gene: TRBV11-2; D gene: -; clone size: -; J gene: TRBJ1-2; CDR3 DNA: TGTGCCAGCAGCTTACAAGGTTTCGACTATGGCTACACCTTC; CDR3 protein: CASSLQGFDYGYTF
V gene: TRBV5-4; D gene: TRBD2; clone size: -; J gene: TRBJ2-3; CDR3 DNA: TGTGCCAGCAGAAGAGCGGGAGGTACAGATACGCAGTATTTT; CDR3 protein: CASRRAGGTDTQYF
V gene: TRBV6-1; D gene: -; clone size: -; J gene: TRBJ2-3; CDR3 DNA: TGTGCCAGCAGTCCCCTTAATGGAGATACGCAGTATTTT; CDR3 protein: CASSPLNGDTQYF
V gene: TRBV30; D gene: TRBD1; clone size: -; J gene: TRBJ1-2; CDR3 DNA: TGTGCCTGGAGTGTACAAAGGACAGGGCCCGGCTATGGCTACACCTTC; CDR3 protein: CAWSVQRTGPGYGYTF
V gene: TRBV7-9; D gene: -; clone size: -; J gene: TRBJ2-7; CDR3 DNA: TGTGCCAGCATGGGGGATTCCTACGAGCAGTACTTC; CDR3 protein: CASMGDSYEQYF
V gene: TRBV28; D gene: -; clone size: -; J gene: TRBJ2-7; CDR3 DNA: TGTGCCAGCAGTTTCGCAACTTCCTCATACGAGCAGTACTTC; CDR3 protein: CASSFATSSYEQYF
V gene: TRBV11-3; D gene: TRBD2; clone size: -; J gene: TRBJ2-1; CDR3 DNA: TGTGCCAGCAGCCCGACTAGCGGGGGGGGGAATGAGCAGTTCTTC; CDR3 protein: CASSPTSGGGNEQFF
V gene: TRBV27; D gene: TRBD1; clone size: -; J gene: TRBJ1-1; CDR3 DNA: TGTGCCAGCAGTTTGCAACAGGGGGCTCAAGAAGCTTTCTTT; CDR3 protein: CASSLQQGAQEAFF
V gene: TRBV5-6; D gene: -; clone size: -; J gene: TRBJ1-3; CDR3 DNA: TGTGCCAGCAGCTTGGGGGATGTATACGGAAACACCATATATTTT; CDR3 protein: CASSLGDVYGNTIYF
V gene: TRBV9; D gene: TRBD1; clone size: -; J gene: TRBJ2-1; CDR3 DNA: TGTGCCAGCAGCCCAGGAACAGGGGGCCCCTACAATGAGCAGTTCTTC; CDR3 protein: CASSPGTGGPYNEQFF
V gene: TRBV5-1; D gene: -; clone size: -; J gene: TRBJ2-1; CDR3 DNA: TGCGCCAGCAGCTTGGCGCAGGGACTCTACAATGAGCAGTTCTTC; CDR3 protein: CASSLAQGLYNEQFF
V gene: TRBV6-5; D gene: -; clone size: once; J gene: TRBJ1-2; CDR3 DNA: TGTGCCAGCAGCCTCGGACAGAACTATGGCTACACCTTC; CDR3 protein: CASSLGQNYGYTF
V gene: TRBV12-3/TRBV12-4; D gene: -; clone size: -; J gene: TRBJ2-3; CDR3 DNA: TGTGCCAGCAGTTTAGGGTATCACACAGATACGCAGTATTTT; CDR3 protein: CASSLGYHTDTQYF
V gene: TRBV11-1; D gene: TRBD1; clone size: -; J gene: TRBJ1-4; CDR3 DNA: TGTGCCAGCAGCTCCAGTGCTTGGACAGGGGATTACCTGACTAATGAAAAACTGTTTTTT; CDR3 protein: CASSSSAWTGDYLTNEKLFF
V gene: TRBV5-6; D gene: -; clone size: -; J gene: TRBJ2-7; CDR3 DNA: TGTGCCAGCAGCTTTATATCCTATGGCTCCTACGAGCAGTACTTC; CDR3 protein: CASSFISYGSYEQYF
V gene: TRBV9; D gene: TRBD1; clone size: -; J gene: TRBJ2-7; CDR3 DNA: TGTGCCAGCAGCTCTAGCCCAGGGGGTATGGTCGAGCAGTACTTC; CDR3 protein: CASSSSPGGMVEQYF
V gene: TRBV2; D gene: TRBD2; clone size: -; J gene: TRBJ2-5; CDR3 DNA: TGTGCCAGCAGTGAAGATGGCGACTGGACTAGCTACGAGACCCAGTACTTC; CDR3 protein: CASSEDGDWTSYETQYF
V gene: TRBV30; D gene: -; clone size: -; J gene: TRBJ2-7; CDR3 DNA: TGTGCCTGGAGTGTACAGCAGGAGAAGTACTTC; CDR3 protein: CAWSVQQEKYF
V gene: TRBV11-2; D gene: TRBD2; clone size: -; J gene: TRBJ2-4; CDR3 DNA: TGTGCCAGCAGCTTAGATTGGCTAGCGGGACTAGCCAAAAACATTCAGTACTTC; CDR3 protein: CASSLDWLAGLAKNIQYF
V gene: TRBV19; D gene: -; clone size: -; J gene: TRBJ1-2; CDR3 DNA: TGTGCCAGTAGTATGGTGGACAGCTCAGGAGCTAACTATGGCTACACCTTC; CDR3 protein: CASSMVDSSGANYGYTF
V gene: TRBV15; D gene: TRBD2; clone size: -; J gene: TRBJ2-2; CDR3 DNA: TGTGCCACCAGCAGAACCCTAGCGGGAGGGAACACCGGGGAGCTGTTTTTT; CDR3 protein: CATSRTLAGGNTGELFF
V gene: TRBV11-2; D gene: -; clone size: -; J gene: TRBJ2-5; CDR3 DNA: TGTGCCAGCAGCCGGAGGACAGGGACTTTACTAGCGGGCCCCCGGACCACAAAAGAGACCCAGTACTTC; CDR3 protein: CASSRRTGTLLAGPRTTKETQYF
V gene: TRBV7-9; D gene: TRBD2; clone size: -; J gene: TRBJ2-5; CDR3 DNA: TGTGCCAGCAGCTCGGGACTAGCCCATGTACCCGAGACCCAGTACTTC; CDR3 protein: CASSSGLAHVPETQYF
V gene: TRBV4-3; D gene: TRBD2; clone size: -; J gene: TRBJ2-7; CDR3 DNA: TGCGCCAGCAGCCAAGATACTAGCGGGGCTACCTACGAGCAGTACTTC; CDR3 protein: CASSQDTSGATYEQYF
V gene: TRBV4-1; D gene: TRBD2; clone size: -; J gene: TRBJ2-3; CDR3 DNA: TGCGCCAGCAGGCGAGCGGGGGGCGCAGATACGCAGTATTTT; CDR3 protein: CASRRAGGADTQYF
V gene: TRBV4-1; D gene: -; clone size: few; J gene: TRBJ1-5; CDR3 DNA: TGCGCCAGCAACTCAAAATGGGGGGAGGGCCAGCCCCAGCATTTT; CDR3 protein: CASNSKWGEGQPQHF
V gene: TRBV27; D gene: -; clone size: once; J gene: TRBJ2-7; CDR3 DNA: TGTGCCAGCAGTCGACCCGGGATGGAATACTACGAGCAGTACTTC; CDR3 protein: CASSRPGMEYYEQYF
V gene: TRBV6-5; D gene: TRBD2; clone size: -; J gene: TRBJ2-1; CDR3 DNA: TGTGCCAGCAGATTCGGGACTAGCGGGAGCAATGAGCAGTTCTTC; CDR3 protein: CASRFGTSGSNEQFF
V gene: TRBV30; D gene: -; clone size: -; J gene: TRBJ2-1; CDR3 DNA: TGTGCCTGGAGCCGGGGGGCAGGGCCTTACAATGAGCAGTTCTTC; CDR3 protein: CAWSRGAGPYNEQFF
V gene: TRBV11-2; D gene: -; clone size: -; J gene: TRBJ2-7; CDR3 DNA: TGTGCCAGCAGCTATACAGCTGACAACTCCTACGAGCAGTACTTC; CDR3 protein: CASSYTADNSYEQYF
V gene: TRBV27; D gene: -; clone size: -; J gene: TRBJ1-5; CDR3 DNA: TGTGCCAGCAGTTCCCTGGGGCAGCCCCAGCATTTT; CDR3 protein: CASSSLGQPQHF
V gene: TRBV11-2; D gene: -; clone size: -; J gene: TRBJ1-1; CDR3 DNA: TGTGCCAGCACACATACAGTGAACACTGAAGCTTTCTTT; CDR3 protein: CASTHTVNTEAFF
V gene: TRBV6-2/TRBV6-3; D gene: -; clone size: -; J gene: TRBJ1-5; CDR3 DNA: TGTGCCAGCGTGAGGGTTCGCAATCAGCCCCAGCATTTT; CDR3 protein: CASVRVRNQPQHF
V gene: TRBV14; D gene: -; clone size: -; J gene: TRBJ1-1; CDR3 DNA: TGTGCCAGCAGCCCTGGGGGGCAGCTTGAAGCTTTCTTT; CDR3 protein: CASSPGGQLEAFF
V gene: TRBV19; D gene: TRBD1; clone size: -; J gene: TRBJ1-5; CDR3 DNA: TGTGCCAGTACCCTGGGACAGGGGGGCAATCAGCCCCAGCATTTT; CDR3 protein: CASTLGQGGNQPQHF
V gene: TRBV28; D gene: TRBD2; clone size: -; J gene: TRBJ2-3; CDR3 DNA: TGTGCCAGCAGTTCCGGGACTAGCGGGAGGTGGGTCGTGAGCACAGATACGCAGTATTTT; CDR3 protein: CASSSGTSGRWVVSTDTQYF
V gene: TRBV7-2; D gene: -; clone size: few; J gene: TRBJ2-7; CDR3 DNA: TGTGCCAGCAGCTCCTCTAGGGGACTCTTATCCGAGCAGTACTTC; CDR3 protein: CASSSSRGLLSEQYF
V gene: TRBV4-2; D gene: -; clone size: once; J gene: TRBJ2-2; CDR3 DNA: TGTGCCAGCAGCCAATTCACTCAGGAGGGTAGAACCGGGGAGCTGTTTTTT; CDR3 protein: CASSQFTQEGRTGELFF
V gene: TRBV12-3/TRBV12-4; D gene: -; clone size: -; J gene: TRBJ2-7; CDR3 DNA: TGTGCCAGCAGCCCCGGTTACGAGCAGTACTTC; CDR3 protein: CASSPGYEQYF
V gene: TRBV24-1; D gene: -; clone size: -; J gene: TRBJ2-1; CDR3 DNA: TGTGCCACCAGTGAGCGCAGGCGCGGGTTACAATTTAATTACAATGAGCAGTTCTTC; CDR3 protein: CATSERRRGLQFNYNEQFF
V gene: TRBV20-1; D gene: TRBD2; clone size: -; J gene: TRBJ2-1; CDR3 DNA: TGCAGTGCTAGAGATCCGGGACTAGCGGGCAATGAGCAGTTCTTC; CDR3 protein: CSARDPGLAGNEQFF
V gene: TRBV30; D gene: TRBD1; clone size: -; J gene: TRBJ2-2; CDR3 DNA: TGTGCCTGGAGTAAACCGGGACAGGGGGCGAACACCGGGGAGCTGTTTTTT; CDR3 protein: CAWSKPGQGANTGELFF
V gene: TRBV20-1; D gene: -; clone size: -; J gene: TRBJ1-5; CDR3 DNA: TGCAGTGCTAGAGATTCTACGGGTCAGCCCCAGCATTTT; CDR3 protein: CSARDSTGQPQHF
V gene: TRBV5-1; D gene: -; clone size: -; J gene: TRBJ2-3; CDR3 DNA: TGCGCCAGCAGCTTGGAGAACCAGGGATTACCCCCAGATACGCAGTATTTT; CDR3 protein: CASSLENQGLPPDTQYF
V gene: TRBV29-1; D gene: TRBD1; clone size: few; J gene: TRBJ2-7; CDR3 DNA: TGCAGCGCTCAAATCCGGGACAGCCTCTACGAGCAGTACTTC; CDR3 protein: CSAQIRDSLYEQYF